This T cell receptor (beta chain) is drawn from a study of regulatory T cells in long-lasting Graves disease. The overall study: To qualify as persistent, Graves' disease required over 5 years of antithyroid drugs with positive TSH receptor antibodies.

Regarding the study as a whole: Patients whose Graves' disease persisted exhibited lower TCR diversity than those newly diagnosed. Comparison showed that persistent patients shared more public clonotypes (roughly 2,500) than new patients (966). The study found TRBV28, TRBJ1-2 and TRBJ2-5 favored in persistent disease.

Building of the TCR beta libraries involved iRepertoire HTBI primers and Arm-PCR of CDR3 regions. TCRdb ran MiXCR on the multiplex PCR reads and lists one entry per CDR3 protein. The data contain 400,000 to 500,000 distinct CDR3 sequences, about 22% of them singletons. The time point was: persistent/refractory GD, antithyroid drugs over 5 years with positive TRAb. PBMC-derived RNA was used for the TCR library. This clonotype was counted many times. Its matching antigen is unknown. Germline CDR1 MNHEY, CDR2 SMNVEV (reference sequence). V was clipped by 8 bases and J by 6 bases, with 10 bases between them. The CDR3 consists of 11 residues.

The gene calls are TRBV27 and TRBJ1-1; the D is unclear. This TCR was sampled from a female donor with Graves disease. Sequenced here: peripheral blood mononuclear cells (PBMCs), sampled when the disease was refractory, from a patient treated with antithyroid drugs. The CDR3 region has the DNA TGTGCCAGCTGGGATTCTGCTGAAGCTTTCTTT. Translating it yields CASWDSAEAFF.